The table lists the clone carrying this T cell receptor (beta chain) with a count of one. The antigen remains unidentified. This may come from a read error, since a much larger clone is one base off. The library was built from about 400 ng RNA with molecular barcoded adaptors for alpha/delta and beta/gamma chains. TCRdb independently ran MiXCR on the reads; one entry per CDR3 protein. The data hold over 55,000 distinct CDR3 sequences, with about 15% observed a single time. The germline V gene has CDR1 MNHEY and CDR2 SVGEGT. The CDR3 has 11 amino acids. V gave up 6 bases and J gave up 8 bases, with 11 bases separating them. These data are taken from a study of read filtering for tumor transcriptome and immune sequencing. Study-level findings and limits: Dropping single-read clonotypes raised IR-seq and RNA-seq shared-clonotype correlation. Even smaller IR-seq throughput identified most shared clonotypes.

Sampling of bone marrow took place during active disease in every patient. This chain links TRBV6-2 or TRBV6-3 with TRBJ2-7; D is unresolved. The receptor comes from a donor over 35 with multiple myeloma. Sequencing used a population of CD138-negative cells sorted from bone marrow. The CDR3 DNA follows: TGTGCCAGCAGCGGAGAAGGCAAGCAGTACTTC. Residues: CASSGEGKQYF.